This T cell receptor beta chain was sequenced for a study of CD4 T cells in relation to SARS-CoV-2 and coronaviruses. TCRdb's copy holds only in-frame clones and misses some; the assay was immunoSEQ multiplex PCR. The profile shows 60,000 to 80,000 clones, 85% to 90% of them singletons. Per germline, CDR1 SNHLY and CDR2 FYNNEI. V dropped 5 bases and J dropped 1 base, with 4 bases sitting between them. The CDR3 is 12 residues long. The unexposed donors gave CD4+ T cells in 2011-2018, prior to COVID-19. The receptor was derived from a human donor in good health. V is TRBV2 and J is TRBJ2-3; D gene uncertain. Sequenced input: memory CD4+ T cells from PBMCs. CDR3 in DNA: TGTGCCAGCAGTCCTCGCACAGATACGCAGTATTTT. It is translated as CASSPRTDTQYF.